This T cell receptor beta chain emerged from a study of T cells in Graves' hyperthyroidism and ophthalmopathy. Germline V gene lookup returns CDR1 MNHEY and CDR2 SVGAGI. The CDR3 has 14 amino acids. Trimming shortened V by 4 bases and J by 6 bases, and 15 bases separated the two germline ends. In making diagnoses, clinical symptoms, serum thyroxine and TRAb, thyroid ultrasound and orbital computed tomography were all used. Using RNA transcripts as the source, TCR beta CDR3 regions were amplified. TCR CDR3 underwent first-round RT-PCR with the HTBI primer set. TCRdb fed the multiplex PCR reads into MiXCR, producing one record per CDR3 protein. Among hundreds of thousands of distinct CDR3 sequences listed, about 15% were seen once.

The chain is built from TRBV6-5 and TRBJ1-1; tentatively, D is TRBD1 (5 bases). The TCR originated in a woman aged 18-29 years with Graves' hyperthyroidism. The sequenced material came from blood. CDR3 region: CASSFGGEAAEAFF. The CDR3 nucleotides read TGTGCCAGCAGTTTTGGGGGGGAGGCTGCTGAAGCTTTCTTT.